These T cell receptor beta chains were read from a single sample in a study of OX40 agonist ivuxolimab in advanced cancers. Only in-frame clones appear in the TCRdb table, and some are missing; sequencing was by immunoSEQ multiplex PCR. This table has over 65,000 clones, about 90% appearing once. The sequenced sample was CD4+ or CD8+ T cells sorted from blood, obtained in a trial of the OX40 agonist ivuxolimab. These receptors all stem from an adult with an advanced solid tumor such as melanoma, head and neck, liver or kidney cancer. Each CDR3 is given with its conserved first and last residue. D genes are given only for firm matches. The size field is filled for only some rows; it gives once, few, many or a size class.

j_gene	len	abundance	d_gene	v_gene	CDR3nt	CDR3aa
TRBJ1-5	15	-	TRBD1	TRBV11-2	TGTGCCAGCAGCTCCCTCAGGGGGCCCGATCAGCCCCAGCATTTT	CASSSLRGPDQPQHF
TRBJ1-5	17	-	-	TRBV11-2	TGTGCCAGCAGCTTACCCTTGGGGCCCAGGAAAAATCAGCCCCAGCATTTT	CASSLPLGPRKNQPQHF
TRBJ1-2	15	-	-	TRBV12-5	TGTGCTAGTGGTTTGGTGGGAGGGTCTCCATATGGCTACACCTTC	CASGLVGGSPYGYTF
TRBJ2-3	16	-	-	TRBV2	TGTGCCAGCAGTGAACGAATAGGAGGATACACAGATACGCAGTATTTT	CASSERIGGYTDTQYF
TRBJ2-1	13	-	TRBD2	TRBV13	TGTGCCAGCAGCACCCGGGGGGACAATGAGCAGTTCTTC	CASSTRGDNEQFF
TRBJ1-1	13	-	TRBD1	TRBV27	TGTGCCAGCAGTTGGGGACAGTTCACTGAAGCTTTCTTT	CASSWGQFTEAFF
TRBJ1-2	13	-	-	TRBV9	TGTGCCAGCAGCCCTGACAGAGACTCTGGCTACACCTTC	CASSPDRDSGYTF
TRBJ2-7	16	once	TRBD2	TRBV4-3	TGCGCCAGCAGCCAAGATCGGAGTAGCGGGGCCTACGAGCAGTACTTC	CASSQDRSSGAYEQYF
TRBJ2-4	17	-	TRBD2	TRBV6-1	TGTGCCAGCAGTGAAGCGGGAGGGCGGATTGACAAAAACATTCAGTACTTC	CASSEAGGRIDKNIQYF
TRBJ1-6	17	once	TRBD1	TRBV7-9	TGTGCCAGCAGCCCCCCCCTGATCGGACAGGGATCTTCACCCCTCCACTTT	CASSPPLIGQGSSPLHF
TRBJ1-1	14	few	TRBD1	TRBV7-6	TGTGCCAGCAGCTCGGGACAGGGGGTGACTGAAGCTTTCTTT	CASSSGQGVTEAFF
TRBJ1-2	16	-	TRBD1	TRBV9	TGTGCCAGCAGCGCGGACAGACAGGGGGCACGCTATGGCTACACCTTC	CASSADRQGARYGYTF
TRBJ2-1	14	-	-	TRBV4-1	TGCGCCAGCAGCCAAGCCGCGGGGACAAATGAGCAGTTCTTC	CASSQAAGTNEQFF
TRBJ1-5	17	-	-	TRBV19	TGTGCCAGTAGTATACCTGCAGGATGGATTAGCAATCAGCCCCAGCATTTT	CASSIPAGWISNQPQHF
TRBJ2-3	14	-	-	TRBV14	TGTGCCAGCAGGCGGGGAGAAAGCACAGATACGCAGTATTTT	CASRRGESTDTQYF
TRBJ2-7	13	once	-	TRBV13	TGTGCCAGCAGCCCAACGAGTCCTCGGCTGCAGTACTTC	CASSPTSPRLQYF
TRBJ2-7	15	once	TRBD1	TRBV5-1	TGCGCCAGCAGCTTGGGACAGGGGATCGGGCGCGAGCAGTACTTC	CASSLGQGIGREQYF
TRBJ1-3	15	-	TRBD1	TRBV13	TGTGCCAGCAACGACAGGGGAAGATCTGGAAACACCATATATTTT	CASNDRGRSGNTIYF
TRBJ2-5	16	-	TRBD1	TRBV4-1	TGCGCCAGCAGCCAAGATGAGACAGGGGGCAGGGAGACCCAGTACTTC	CASSQDETGGRETQYF
TRBJ2-2	14	-	-	TRBV19	TGTGCCAGTAGTAGGGGACCATTAACCGGGGAGCTGTTTTTT	CASSRGPLTGELFF
TRBJ1-6	16	-	-	TRBV7-9	TGTGCCAGCCACACCTCGGCCAGGGGACTCAATTCACCCCTCCACTTT	CASHTSARGLNSPLHF
TRBJ2-7	14	-	-	TRBV27	TGTGCCAGCAGCTGGGGCAGGCTTCGGAACGAGCAGTACTTC	CASSWGRLRNEQYF
TRBJ2-3	15	-	TRBD2	TRBV9	TGTGCCAGCAGCGTAGGACTAGCGGGCACAGATACGCAGTATTTT	CASSVGLAGTDTQYF